This T cell receptor (beta chain) was profiled in a study of OX40 agonist ivuxolimab in advanced cancers. Across the study: The diagnoses of dose-escalation patients were hepatocellular carcinoma, melanoma, renal cell or head and neck cancer.

Trimming took 5 bases from V and 5 from J; bases not matched to a gene: 4. CDR1 LNHDA and CDR2 SQIVND come from the germline V gene (reference sequence). The CDR3 length is 13 residues. This clone was seen a handful of times. TCRdb keeps only in-frame clones here, not all; method: immunoSEQ multiplex PCR. The sample holds tens of thousands of clones, approximately 87% seen once. The material was CD4+ or CD8+ T cells sorted from blood, obtained in a trial of the OX40 agonist ivuxolimab. The J gene is TRBJ2-7, the V gene TRBV19, with 9 bases that match TRBD1. This receptor was taken from an adult with an advanced solid tumor such as melanoma, head and neck, liver or kidney cancer. The CDR3 coding sequence is TGTGCCAGTAGTGTCTGGACAGGGGACGAGCAGTACTTC. Translating gives CASSVWTGDEQYF.